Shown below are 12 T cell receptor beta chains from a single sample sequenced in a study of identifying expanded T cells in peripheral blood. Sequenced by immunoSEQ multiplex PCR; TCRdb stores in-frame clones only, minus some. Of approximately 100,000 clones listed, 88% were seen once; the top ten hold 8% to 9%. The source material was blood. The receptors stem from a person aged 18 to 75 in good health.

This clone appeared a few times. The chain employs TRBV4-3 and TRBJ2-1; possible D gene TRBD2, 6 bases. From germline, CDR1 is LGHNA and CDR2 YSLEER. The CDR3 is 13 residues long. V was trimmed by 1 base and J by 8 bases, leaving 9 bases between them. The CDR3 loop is CASSQALADEQFF. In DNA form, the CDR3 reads TGCGCCAGCAGCCAAGCACTAGCCGATGAGCAGTTCTTC.

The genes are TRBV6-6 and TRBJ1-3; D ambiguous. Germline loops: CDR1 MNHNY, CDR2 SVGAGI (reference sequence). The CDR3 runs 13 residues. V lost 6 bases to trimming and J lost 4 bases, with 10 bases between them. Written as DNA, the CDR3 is TGTGCCAGCAGACAGATCCAAGGAAACACCATATATTTT. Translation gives CASRQIQGNTIYF.

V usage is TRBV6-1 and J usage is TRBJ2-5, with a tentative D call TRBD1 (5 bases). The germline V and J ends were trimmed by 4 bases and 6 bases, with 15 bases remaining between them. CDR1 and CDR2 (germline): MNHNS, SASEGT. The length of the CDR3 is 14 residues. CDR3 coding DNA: TGTGCCAGCAGTGGGACACAGCAATCCCAGACCCAGTACTTC. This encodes CASSGTQQSQTQYF.

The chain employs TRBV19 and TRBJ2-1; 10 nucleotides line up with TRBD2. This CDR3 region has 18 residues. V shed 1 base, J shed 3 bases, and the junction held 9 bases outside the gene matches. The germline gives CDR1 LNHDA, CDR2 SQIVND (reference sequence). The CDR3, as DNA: TGTGCCAGTAGTATAGGCCTAGCGGGGGCCCCGTACTACAATGAGCAGTTCTTC. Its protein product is CASSIGLAGAPYYNEQFF.

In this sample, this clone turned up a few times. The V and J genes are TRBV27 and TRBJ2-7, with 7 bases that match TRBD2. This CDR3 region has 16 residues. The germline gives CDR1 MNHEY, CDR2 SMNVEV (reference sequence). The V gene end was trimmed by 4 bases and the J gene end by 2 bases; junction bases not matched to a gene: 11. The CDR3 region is CASSSPSGEGTYEQYF. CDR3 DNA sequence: TGTGCCAGCAGTTCCCCGAGCGGGGAGGGGACCTACGAGCAGTACTTC.

This CDR3 is CASSLVQALAGAQYF. In DNA, the CDR3 is TGTGCCAGCAGCTTGGTCCAGGCGTTAGCAGGGGCCCAGTACTTC. J is TRBJ2-5 and V is TRBV5-6; D might be TRBD1 (6 bases). The CDR3 has 15 amino acids. Per germline, CDR1 SGHDT and CDR2 YYEEEE. V gave up 0 bases and J gave up 9 bases, with 18 bases separating them.

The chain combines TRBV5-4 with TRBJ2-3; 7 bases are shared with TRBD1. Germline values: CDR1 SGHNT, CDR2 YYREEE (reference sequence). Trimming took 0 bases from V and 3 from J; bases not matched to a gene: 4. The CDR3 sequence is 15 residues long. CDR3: CASSLEGARTDTQYF. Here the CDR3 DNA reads TGTGCCAGCAGCTTGGAGGGGGCAAGGACAGATACGCAGTATTTT. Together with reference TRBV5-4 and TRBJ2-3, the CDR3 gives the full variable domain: ETGVTQSPTHLIKTRGQQVTLRCSSQSGHNTVSWYQQALGQGPQFIFQYYREEENGRGNFPPRFSGLQFPNYSSELNVNALELDDSALYLCASSLEGARTDTQYFGPGTRLTVL.

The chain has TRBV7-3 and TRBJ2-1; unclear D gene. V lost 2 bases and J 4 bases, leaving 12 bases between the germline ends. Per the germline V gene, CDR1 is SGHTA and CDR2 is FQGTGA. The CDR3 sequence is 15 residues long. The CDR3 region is CASSLGATAYNEQFF. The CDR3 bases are TGTGCCAGCAGCTTAGGAGCGACGGCTTACAATGAGCAGTTCTTC.

As DNA, the CDR3 is TGTGCCAGCTCTACGGGGGTAGGCGGGGCGCAGCCCCAGCATTTT. Protein product: CASSTGVGGAQPQHF. The rearrangement uses TRBV18 and TRBJ1-5; tentative D call: TRBD1 (5 bases). Trimming left V 6 bases short and J 7 bases short, with 19 bases between. Germline V gene lookup returns CDR1 KGHSH and CDR2 LQKENI. CDR3 size: 15 residues.

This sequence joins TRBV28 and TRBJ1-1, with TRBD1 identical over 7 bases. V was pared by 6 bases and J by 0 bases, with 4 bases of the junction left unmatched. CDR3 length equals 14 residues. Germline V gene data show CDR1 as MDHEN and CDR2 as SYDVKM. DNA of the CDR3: TGTGCCAGCAGCTTGGGACAGTTGAACACTGAAGCTTTCTTT. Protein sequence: CASSLGQLNTEAFF.

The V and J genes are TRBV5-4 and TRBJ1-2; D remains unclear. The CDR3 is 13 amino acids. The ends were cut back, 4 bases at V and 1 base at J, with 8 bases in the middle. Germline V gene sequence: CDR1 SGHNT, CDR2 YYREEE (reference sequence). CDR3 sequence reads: CASSLRGNYGYTF. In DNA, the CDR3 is TGTGCCAGCAGCCTGAGAGGTAACTATGGCTACACCTTC.

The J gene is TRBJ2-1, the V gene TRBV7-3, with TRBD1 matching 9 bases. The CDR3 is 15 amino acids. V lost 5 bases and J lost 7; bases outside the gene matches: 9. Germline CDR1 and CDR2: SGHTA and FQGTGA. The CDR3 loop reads CASSKEGQGSNEQFF. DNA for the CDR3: TGTGCCAGCAGCAAGGAGGGACAGGGCTCTAATGAGCAGTTCTTC.